This is a list of T cell receptor beta chains from one sample in a study of T cell responses to AZD1222 COVID-19 vaccine. The method was immunoSEQ multiplex PCR; TCRdb's version includes in-frame clones alone and lacks a portion of them. The sample includes roughly 24,000 clones, roughly 88% seen only once; the top ten take around 2.9%. Sample: peripheral blood, taken 28 days after the second AZD1222 dose. The receptors derive from an adult who received the AZD1222 COVID-19 vaccine. Each CDR3 is given without its conserved first and last residue. Each record gives: J gene, V gene, CDR3 protein.

J: TRBJ2-3
V: TRBV14
CDR3: ASSPDSLVGTDTQY

J: TRBJ1-2
V: TRBV4-3
CDR3: ASSQSAGTHYGYT

J: TRBJ2-7
V: TRBV19
CDR3: ASSAPGTHYEQY

J: TRBJ2-3
V: TRBV2
CDR3: ASSRSKSTDTQY

J: TRBJ2-4
V: TRBV28
CDR3: ASSPLSLGSRNIQY

J: TRBJ1-1
V: TRBV7-3
CDR3: ASSSLGPHEAF

J: TRBJ2-1
V: TRBV11-2
CDR3: ASSLDFLVSPYNEQF

J: TRBJ2-7
V: TRBV5-4
CDR3: ASSPDRVVVEQY

J: TRBJ2-1
V: TRBV10-3
CDR3: AISVGLPIREQF

J: TRBJ2-1
V: TRBV5-5
CDR3: ASSSRLAGEDEQF

J: TRBJ1-1
V: TRBV12-3/TRBV12-4
CDR3: ASILGLNTEAF

J: TRBJ2-7
V: TRBV20-1
CDR3: SASGSYEQY

J: TRBJ2-3
V: TRBV9
CDR3: ASSASTDTQY

J: TRBJ2-2
V: TRBV5-1
CDR3: ASSPSGTGPGELF

J: TRBJ2-7
V: TRBV3-1/TRBV3-2
CDR3: ASSGGLAVSYEQY

J: TRBJ2-6
V: TRBV4-3
CDR3: ASSQDSQAGANVLT

J: TRBJ2-1
V: TRBV2
CDR3: ASSGGSGGGNEQF

J: TRBJ2-7
V: TRBV7-2
CDR3: ASRLGITYYEQY

J: TRBJ1-5
V: TRBV5-1
CDR3: ASSSYKGSFQPQH

J: TRBJ2-5
V: TRBV10-3
CDR3: AISESVVETQY

J: TRBJ2-7
V: TRBV6-5
CDR3: ASSYLRSYEQY

J: TRBJ1-2
V: TRBV29-1
CDR3: SVEGRDRGPEGYGYT

J: TRBJ2-1
V: TRBV24-1
CDR3: ATSSGTENFNEQF

J: TRBJ1-5
V: TRBV6-1
CDR3: ASSEGAGNQPQH

J: TRBJ1-1
V: TRBV3-1/TRBV3-2
CDR3: ASSQGRNTEAF

J: TRBJ2-1
V: TRBV7-2
CDR3: ASRGQYNEQF

J: TRBJ2-3
V: TRBV4-3
CDR3: ASSRDRADTQY

J: TRBJ2-5
V: TRBV20-1
CDR3: SASLGTTAETQY

J: TRBJ1-3
V: TRBV9
CDR3: ASSPHTGTGFRNTIY

J: TRBJ1-5
V: TRBV6-1
CDR3: ASSEKRGGAGVESNQPQH

J: TRBJ1-1
V: TRBV5-8
CDR3: ASSFQPTEAF

J: TRBJ2-7
V: TRBV6-2/TRBV6-3
CDR3: ASSSPDRGYEQY

J: TRBJ1-5
V: TRBV28
CDR3: ASSSGTLGNQPQH

J: TRBJ2-1
V: TRBV11-3
CDR3: ASSLGQGRSYNEQF

J: TRBJ1-6
V: TRBV3-1/TRBV3-2
CDR3: ASSHSRESPLH

J: TRBJ2-5
V: TRBV6-2/TRBV6-3
CDR3: ASSQPTDRGTQY

J: TRBJ1-4
V: TRBV6-2/TRBV6-3
CDR3: ASSYSTSGEKLF

J: TRBJ1-1
V: TRBV6-5
CDR3: ASRGQGGNTEAF

J: TRBJ1-1
V: TRBV3-1/TRBV3-2
CDR3: ASSPRPLVNTEAF

J: TRBJ2-1
V: TRBV11-2
CDR3: ASSPRGGHNEQF

J: TRBJ2-4
V: TRBV11-3
CDR3: ASSLMEGDIQY

J: TRBJ1-3
V: TRBV11-2
CDR3: ASSSGQGASGNTIY

J: TRBJ2-7
V: TRBV2
CDR3: ASNYGQASYEQY

J: TRBJ2-7
V: TRBV4-1
CDR3: ASSHPGQGPYEQY

J: TRBJ1-1
V: TRBV19
CDR3: ASGQVRQNTEAF